This T cell receptor beta chain was observed in a study of blood T cells in healthy people across ages. Study summary: Per two T cells, template switching captured roughly one barcoded beta molecule. General observations from the study: It was not known whether donors were CMV positive (a possible confounder of expanded clonotype changes).

Drawing of peripheral blood yielded about 9.7 milliliters from each donor. On this clonotype: The antigen is not known.

CDR1 and CDR2 (germline): SGHTA, FQGNSA. The CDR3 length is 18 residues. V was pared by 1 base and J by 0 bases, with 4 bases of the junction left unmatched. The authors ran a second PCR of 7 to 11 cycles using a sample-barcoded 5' primer and a J-beta primer mix. TCRdb analysed the 5' RACE reads with MiXCR anew, one entry per CDR3 protein. In the table there are 700,000 to 1,000,000 distinct CDR3 sequences, approximately 44% of which are singletons. The genes are TRBV7-2 and TRBJ2-4; 12 positions agree with TRBD2. This TCR came from a man between 60 and 75 years old in good health. Sequencing was carried out using blood. The CDR3 DNA is TGTGCCAGCAGCTTAGGTCTAGCGGGGGGGCGAGCCAAAAACATTCAGTACTTC. Protein: CASSLGLAGGRAKNIQYF.